A selection of T cell receptor beta chains follows, all from one sample in a study of siplizumab effects on memory and regulatory T cells. TCRdb's table, derived via immunoSEQ multiplex PCR, lists solely in-frame clones and lacks some. Of some 100,000 clones listed, around 92% are singletons. The sequencing sample was made of CD4+ T cells sorted from blood. Source of these receptors: a human donor in good health. Some clones in this sample may be carry-over from other donors' samples. Both conserved end residues are part of each CDR3. D genes are given only for firm matches.

TRBD1	TRBJ2-4	TRBV4-1	TGCGCCAGCAGCCCCTCAGGACAGGGGACAAACCCAAGTTTTCGCAAAAACATTCAGTACTTC	CASSPSGQGTNPSFRKNIQYF
-	TRBJ1-3	TRBV6-1	TGTGCCAGCAGTGAAAGGACCGCTGGAAACACCATATATTTT	CASSERTAGNTIYF
-	TRBJ2-5	TRBV5-1	TGCGCCAGCACACCAACCGGTGGGATACAAGAGACCCAGTACTTC	CASTPTGGIQETQYF
-	TRBJ2-3	TRBV9	TGTGCCAGCAGCGTAGTAGAGGGGACGCAGTATTTT	CASSVVEGTQYF
-	TRBJ1-5	TRBV10-1	TGCGCCAGCAGTATGGCAGGGGAGAATCAGCCCCAGCATTTT	CASSMAGENQPQHF
-	TRBJ1-3	TRBV30	TGTGCCTGGAGTCAGGCCCTCTTCTCTGGAAACACCATATATTTT	CAWSQALFSGNTIYF
-	TRBJ1-1	TRBV6-1	TGTGCCAGCCTTCTTGGCCTCATGAACACTGAAGCTTTCTTT	CASLLGLMNTEAFF
TRBD1	TRBJ1-2	TRBV6-6	TGTGCCAGCAGTCACGGGACAGGGCGTGGCTATGGCTACACCTTC	CASSHGTGRGYGYTF
-	TRBJ1-3	TRBV7-3	TGTGCCAGCAGCTTAACTGGTACTGGAAACACCATATATTTT	CASSLTGTGNTIYF
TRBD1	TRBJ2-7	TRBV9	TGTGCCAGCAGCGTAGCTGGCAGGGGGCCTAGCGAGCAGTACTTC	CASSVAGRGPSEQYF
TRBD1	TRBJ2-5	TRBV11-2	TGTGCCAGCAGCGACAGGGTTATCGGAGAGACCCAGTACTTC	CASSDRVIGETQYF